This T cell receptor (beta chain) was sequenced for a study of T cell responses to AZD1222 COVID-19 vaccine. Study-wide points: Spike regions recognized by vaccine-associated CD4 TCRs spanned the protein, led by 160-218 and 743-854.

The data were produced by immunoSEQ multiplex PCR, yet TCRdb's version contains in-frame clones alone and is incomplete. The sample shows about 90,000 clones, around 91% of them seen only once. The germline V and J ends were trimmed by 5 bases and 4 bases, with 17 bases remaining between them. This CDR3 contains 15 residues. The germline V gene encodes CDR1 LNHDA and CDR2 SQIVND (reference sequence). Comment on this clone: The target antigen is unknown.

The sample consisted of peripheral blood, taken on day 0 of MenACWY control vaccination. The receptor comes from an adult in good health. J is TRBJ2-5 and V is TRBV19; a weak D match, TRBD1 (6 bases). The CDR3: CASSVQRTGRETQYF. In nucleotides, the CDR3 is TGTGCCAGTAGTGTCCAAAGAACAGGGAGAGAGACCCAGTACTTC.